A single sample is the source of the 18 T cell receptor beta chains below, sequenced in a study of shared clonotypes between healthy human individuals. Terminally differentiated effector memory CD45RA+ cells were left out of the naive CD8 fraction, which was CD45RO-negative and positively selected for CCR7. Measured with immunoSEQ multiplex PCR; TCRdb has only the in-frame clones, and not every one. The repertoire consists of 660,000 or so clones, with roughly 95% occurring once and the leading ten covering roughly 0.1%. The sequencing input was naive CD8+ T cells sorted from blood. The receptor set was obtained from a woman aged 30 to 39 in good health.

This chain links TRBV29-1 with TRBJ2-7; TRBD2 matches 12 bases. Germline trimming cut 3 bases from V and 0 bases from J; bases unmatched to any gene: 3. This CDR3 contains 15 residues. The germline gives CDR1 SQVTM, CDR2 ANQGSEA. CDR3 in DNA: TGCAGCGTTGAGATGACTAGCGGGAGCTCCTACGAGCAGTACTTC. Translating it yields CSVEMTSGSSYEQYF.

This clone occurred a few times. The chain carries TRBV6-1 and TRBJ1-1; no firm D call. Germline assignment: CDR1 MNHNS and CDR2 SASEGT. The CDR3 length is 15 residues. V lost 2 bases and J lost 5, with 15 bases in between. CDR3 sequence (DNA): TGTGCCAGCAGTGAATATGGCCGTCCGGGAACTGAAGCTTTCTTT. Translating gives CASSEYGRPGTEAFF.

The genes are TRBV7-2 and TRBJ2-2; 7 nucleotides agree with TRBD1. This CDR3 is built from 16 residues. V lost 5 bases, J lost 0 bases, and 6 bases stayed unmatched. CDR1 and CDR2 from the germline V gene are SGHTA and FQGNSA. The CDR3 DNA sequence: TGTGCCAGCAGCACCCACAGGGGCGCGAACACCGGGGAGCTGTTTTTT. It codes for CASSTHRGANTGELFF.

The chain uses TRBV25-1 and TRBJ1-3; tentative D call: TRBD1 (6 bases). This CDR3 has 15 residues. V lost 1 base to trimming and J lost 5 bases, with 12 bases between them. The germline V gene has CDR1 MGHDK and CDR2 SYGVNS. The CDR3 DNA follows: TGTGCCAGCAGTGAATGGGGGGCTACCAGAAACACCATATATTTT. Translation gives CASSEWGATRNTIYF.

The gene calls are TRBV6-1 and TRBJ2-7, with a tentative D call TRBD2 (6 bases). CDR1 MNHNS and CDR2 SASEGT come from the germline V gene. V was pared by 0 bases and J by 8 bases, with 20 bases between. The CDR3 runs to 16 residues. CDR3 sequence (DNA): TGTGCCAGCAGTGAAGCATCTCACGGGAGAGGGTACAAGCAGTACTTC. As protein: CASSEASHGRGYKQYF.

The chain joins TRBV9 to TRBJ2-7; 9 positions agree with TRBD1. V gave up 4 bases and J gave up 5 bases; unmatched junction bases: 7. Germline lookup yields CDR1 SGDLS and CDR2 YYNGEE. The CDR3 is 14 amino acids. In DNA, the CDR3 is TGTGCCAGCAGCACTACCGGGGACAGGGACGAGCAGTACTTC. It specifies CASSTTGDRDEQYF.

The chain employs TRBV5-4 and TRBJ1-1, with D unclear. V was clipped by 3 bases and J by 2 bases, with 23 bases between them. The CDR3 spans 18 residues. CDR1 SGHNT and CDR2 YYREEE come from the germline V gene (reference sequence). CDR3 bases: TGTGCCAGCAGCTACACAGCCGTACTCCTAATCAATAACACTGAAGCTTTCTTT. It yields the protein CASSYTAVLLINNTEAFF.

This chain connects TRBV27 to TRBJ1-2; 7 bases align to TRBD1. The germline CDR1 and CDR2 sequences are MNHEY and SMNVEV (reference sequence). This CDR3 contains 13 residues. Losses at the gene ends were 2 bases for V and 7 bases for J; bases not matched to a gene: 4. CDR3 nucleotides: TGTGCCAGCAGTTTAATACAGGGGTCTGGCTACACCTTC. It codes for CASSLIQGSGYTF.

The gene calls are TRBV4-1 and TRBJ1-1; D ambiguous. Germline V gene lookup returns CDR1 MGHRA and CDR2 YSYEKL. CDR3 length equals 14 residues. Trimming removed 0 bases at V and 2 bases at J, with 7 bases between. CDR3 region: CASSQERENTEAFF. In nucleotides, the CDR3 is TGCGCCAGCAGCCAAGAAAGAGAAAACACTGAAGCTTTCTTT.

Details on this clone: The sample has other DNA sequences that encode this CDR3 too. This chain connects TRBV27 to TRBJ1-1; tentatively, D is TRBD1 (5 bases). Trimming stripped 6 bases from V and 1 base from J, with 6 bases between. The CDR3 loop spans 12 amino acids. The germline gives CDR1 MNHEY, CDR2 SMNVEV (reference sequence). The CDR3 spells CASRQGNTEAFF. The CDR3 coding sequence is TGTGCCAGCAGGCAGGGGAACACTGAAGCTTTCTTT.

This chain links TRBV4-1 with TRBJ1-1; D is undetermined. Germline V gene sequence: CDR1 MGHRA, CDR2 YSYEKL. Trimming cost V 1 base and J 6 bases, with 15 bases left between them. The length of the CDR3 is 15 residues. CDR3 DNA: TGCGCCAGCAGCCAAGGGTCGGTAGTTTTCGCTGAAGCTTTCTTT. It encodes CASSQGSVVFAEAFF.

The chain has TRBV28 and TRBJ1-5; TRBD1 aligns across 7 bases. The CDR3 has 14 amino acids. J was trimmed by 3 bases and V by 7 bases; bases with no gene match: 6. Per germline, CDR1 MDHEN and CDR2 SYDVKM. CDR3 sequence: CASTWDSFNQPQHF. As DNA, the CDR3 is TGTGCCAGCACCTGGGACAGCTTCAATCAGCCCCAGCATTTT. Looking up the rest from reference TRBV28 and TRBJ1-5 gives the full variable domain: DVKVTQSSRYLVKRTGEKVFLECVQDMDHENMFWYRQDPGLGLRLIYFSYDVKMKEKGDIPEGYSVSREKKERFSLILESASTNQTSMYLCASTWDSFNQPQHFGDGTRLSIL.

The chain combines TRBV28 with TRBJ1-5; 11 nucleotides align to TRBD1. The CDR3 totals 15 residues. The J segment lost 7 bases and the V segment lost 6 bases, leaving 8 bases of the junction unmatched. CDR1 and CDR2 (germline): MDHEN, SYDVKM. CDR3 DNA: TGTGCCAGCAGCAGGACAGGGGGCAACAGCCAGCCCCAGCATTTT. Translating gives CASSRTGGNSQPQHF.

This chain links TRBV12-5 with TRBJ1-1; weak D call: TRBD1 (6 bases). The germline V gene has CDR1 LGHNT and CDR2 FRNRAP. The CDR3 runs to 16 residues. Between the trimmed V and J ends, which lost 0 bases and 1 base, there was a span of 12 bases. CDR3 DNA: TGTGCTAGTGGTTTGGTACCGGGAGGGGGGAACACTGAAGCTTTCTTT. Residues: CASGLVPGGGNTEAFF.

The rearrangement links TRBV4-1 to TRBJ2-2; D uncertain. Trimming removed 0 bases at V and 6 bases at J, with 8 bases between. Germline lookup yields CDR1 MGHRA and CDR2 YSYEKL. This CDR3 has 14 amino acids. DNA of the CDR3: TGCGCCAGCAGCCAAGACGCCGACGCCGGGGAGCTGTTTTTT. Translated: CASSQDADAGELFF.

With regard to this clone: This specimen includes other DNA sequences encoding the same CDR3. This rearrangement joins TRBV6-1 to TRBJ2-7; no firm D call. Germline assignment: CDR1 MNHNS and CDR2 SASEGT. The CDR3 sequence is 11 residues long. V lost 8 bases and J lost 3, with 8 bases in between. CDR3 amino acids: CASVGGYEQYF. For the CDR3, the DNA is TGTGCCAGCGTCGGCGGCTACGAGCAGTACTTC.

V usage is TRBV4-1 and J usage is TRBJ2-1; 11 bases fit TRBD2. V trimming: 1 base; J trimming: 8 bases; junction bases outside the gene matches: 13. Germline CDR1 and CDR2: MGHRA and YSYEKL. CDR3 length: 18 residues. In nucleotides, the CDR3 is TGCGCCAGCAGCCAAGGGGCAACTAGCGGGAGCCCCCTGGATGAGCAGTTCTTC. This gives the protein CASSQGATSGSPLDEQFF.

This chain joins TRBV19 and TRBJ2-7; a weak D match, TRBD2 (6 bases). Trimming removed 6 bases at V and 6 bases at J, with 21 bases between. This CDR3 contains 15 residues. CDR1 is LNHDA and CDR2 is SQIVND in the germline V gene (reference sequence). DNA for the CDR3: TGTGCCAGTAGGACCGGGACTGTGGGGTATAGCGAGCAGTACTTC. This gives the protein CASRTGTVGYSEQYF.